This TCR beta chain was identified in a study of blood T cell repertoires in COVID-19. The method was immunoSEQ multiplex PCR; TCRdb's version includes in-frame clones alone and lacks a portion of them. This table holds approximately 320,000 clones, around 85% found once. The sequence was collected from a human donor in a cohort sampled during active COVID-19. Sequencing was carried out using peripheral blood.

In DNA form, the CDR3 reads TGTGCCAGCAGCCGACTATCGAACAGGGTAGTAGATACGCAGTATTTT. Protein product: CASSRLSNRVVDTQYF. The chain combines TRBV7-9 with TRBJ2-3, with D tentatively TRBD1 (6 bases). V lost 5 bases, J lost 5 bases, and 20 bases lay in between. The germline V gene encodes CDR1 SEHNR and CDR2 FQNEAQ (reference sequence). This CDR3 spans 16 amino acids.